Listed here are 10 T cell receptor beta chains from one sample, sequenced in a study of post-analysis software for immune sequencing data. Researchers reported that TCR beta cDNA libraries carried unique molecular identifiers. TCRdb fed the PCR reads into MiXCR, producing one record per CDR3 protein. Counted here are approximately 730,000 distinct CDR3 sequences, less than 35% occurring once; the ten biggest clones make up roughly 0.54%. Study results and caveats: Elevated frequency relative to controls characterized 4 or 5 TRBV segments in patients, TRBV5-6, TRBV5-1 and TRBV20-1 among them.

What these receptors recognize is not known. Sequencing was performed on blood. The receptors shown here come from a girl under 18 with multiple sclerosis.

Here the CDR3 reads CSAPGASGNVDRETQYF. CDR3 coding DNA: TGCAGTGCTCCTGGGGCTAGCGGGAATGTGGATCGAGAGACCCAGTACTTC. The chain recombines TRBV20-1 with TRBJ2-5; TRBD2 agrees at 9 bases. CDR3 length equals 17 residues. Germline V lookup: CDR1 DFQATT, CDR2 SNEGSKA (reference sequence). After removal of 5 bases from V and 4 bases from J, the junction contained 17 bases not matched to a gene.

The chain joins TRBV7-2 to TRBJ1-1; TRBD1 matches 9 bases. The CDR3 spans 16 residues. CDR1 and CDR2 from the germline V gene are SGHTA and FQGNSA. J lost 0 bases, V lost 2 bases, and 4 bases had no gene match. The CDR3 here is CASSLTGGSMNTEAFF. The DNA of the CDR3 is TGTGCCAGCAGCTTAACAGGGGGCTCCATGAACACTGAAGCTTTCTTT.

V usage is TRBV29-1 and J usage is TRBJ2-3; 7 bases agree with TRBD2. Germline V gene data show CDR1 as SQVTM and CDR2 as ANQGSEA. This CDR3 contains 13 residues. V lost 6 bases, J lost 5 bases, and 8 bases stayed unmatched. CDR3 loop: CSVAGLVIDTQYF. CDR3 nucleotides: TGCAGCGTCGCTGGACTAGTGATAGATACGCAGTATTTT.

This clonotype turned up a few times. This chain links TRBV6-5 with TRBJ2-1, with D unclear. Germline V CDR1 and CDR2: MNHEY, SVGAGI. The V end lost 2 bases, the J end lost 0 bases, and 8 bases lay between the germline ends. This CDR3 is built from 15 residues. CDR3 sequence reads: CASSYVASSYNEQFF. The DNA for the CDR3 is TGTGCCAGCAGTTACGTGGCAAGCTCCTACAATGAGCAGTTCTTC.

This chain links TRBV9 with TRBJ2-2; 9 positions match TRBD1. This CDR3 has 15 amino acids. Germline CDR1 SGDLS, CDR2 YYNGEE. Trimming took 3 bases from V and 11 from J; bases not matched to a gene: 11. The CDR3 DNA is TGTGCCAGCAGCGACGGGACAGGGCACCGGATAGAGCTGTTTTTT. Translating gives CASSDGTGHRIELFF.

This clonotype was observed at least ten times. This sequence joins TRBV4-3 and TRBJ2-7, with unresolved D. This CDR3 region has 16 residues. CDR1 is LGHNA, CDR2 YSLEER, per germline. V was pared by 4 bases and J by 3 bases, with 19 bases between. The CDR3 protein is CASSLSASSASYEQYF. The CDR3 DNA is TGCGCCAGCAGCCTAAGCGCGTCCTCGGCGAGCTACGAGCAGTACTTC.

J is TRBJ1-2 and V is TRBV28, with TRBD1 matching over 7 bases. This CDR3 is built from 14 residues. The V and J ends lost 6 bases and 4 bases, in that order; junction bases with no gene match: 8. CDR1 is MDHEN and CDR2 is SYDVKM in the germline V gene. In DNA, the CDR3 is TGTGCCAGCAGCCACTCGGACAGGAGCTATGGCTACACCTTC. Its protein is CASSHSDRSYGYTF.

This clonotype was detected only a few times. The chain recombines TRBV20-1 with TRBJ1-2; D perhaps matches TRBD1 (5 bases). The V gene lost 3 bases and the J gene lost 6 bases, with 11 bases spanning the gap. There are 12 residues in the CDR3. Looked up from germline, CDR1 is DFQATT and CDR2 is SNEGSKA (reference sequence). CDR3 coding DNA: TGCAGTGCTAGCGGGACTTCTAATGGCTACACCTTC. This gives the protein CSASGTSNGYTF.

This clonotype came up a few times. V gene TRBV5-6 combines with J gene TRBJ2-1, with D possibly called TRBD1 or TRBD2 (6 bases each). Germline V lookup: CDR1 SGHDT, CDR2 YYEEEE. The ends were cut back, 0 bases at V and 7 bases at J, with 23 bases in the middle. CDR3 length: 18 amino acids. DNA for the CDR3: TGTGCCAGCAGCTTGGTTGTCGGGGGCGACGTGATTGGGAATGAGCAGTTCTTC. Its translation is CASSLVVGGDVIGNEQFF.

This clonotype appeared a few times. This rearrangement joins TRBV28 to TRBJ2-4; D perhaps matches TRBD1 (6 bases). The V end was cut by 5 bases, the J end by 7 bases, with 18 bases between. From germline, CDR1 is MDHEN and CDR2 SYDVKM. The CDR3 is made up of 15 amino acids. The CDR3 sequence: CASSKLTGGINIQYF. The CDR3 DNA follows: TGTGCCAGCAGTAAATTGACAGGTGGAATTAACATTCAGTACTTC.